This T cell receptor (beta chain) is from a study of lymphopenia after photon versus proton radiotherapy. Whole-study results and caveats: In patients who died, overall survival fell as post-nadir TCR diversity dropped more.

Germline CDR1 reads SGHDT; CDR2 reads YYEEEE. This CDR3 comprises 11 residues. Trimming removed 1 base at V and 5 bases at J, with 3 bases between. In this sample, this clone turned up a few times. What it binds is not known. Method: immunoSEQ multiplex PCR; TCRdb's copy keeps in-frame clones and lacks some. This sample has approximately 65,000 clones, with approximately 90% found just once. The V gene is TRBV5-6, the J gene TRBJ2-5; D is undetermined. The specimen was peripheral blood, collected from a patient treated with proton-based radiotherapy. The clonotype was recovered from a man older than 75 with esophageal cancer. The CDR3 loop reads CASSLMETQYF. The DNA for the CDR3 is TGTGCCAGCAGCTTGATGGAGACCCAGTACTTC.